Each of the 21 T cell receptor beta chains below was sequenced from the same sample in a study of T cells in Graves' hyperthyroidism and ophthalmopathy. The CDR3 regions of TCR beta were amplified from RNA transcripts. A first-round RT-PCR of the TCR CDR3 used the HTBI primer set. TCRdb re-called the multiplex PCR reads with MiXCR, one entry per CDR3 protein. The sample includes some 360,000 distinct CDR3 sequences, approximately 15% of them seen just once. The specimen sequenced was blood. The source of these receptors is a woman in her sixties with Graves' hyperthyroidism.

This clonotype was picked up many times. Being one base from a much bigger clone, this may be a read error. This chain uses TRBV3-1 with TRBJ1-1; no reliable D call. The germline V and J ends were trimmed by 7 bases and 7 bases, with 10 bases remaining between them. CDR1 is LGHDT and CDR2 is YNNKEL in the germline V gene (reference sequence). The CDR3 is 11 amino acids. CDR3 protein: CASKGHIEAFF. The CDR3 DNA sequence: TGTGCCAGCAAAGGGCACATTGAAGCTTTCTTT.

The genes are TRBV15 and TRBJ1-2; D is uncertain. This CDR3 is built from 14 residues. The germline V gene encodes CDR1 LNHNV and CDR2 YYDKDF (reference sequence). Trimming left V 1 base short and J 4 bases short, with 10 bases between. The CDR3 nucleotides read TGTGCCACCAGCAGAGTGTCAGAAACCTATGGCTACACCTTC. Amino acid sequence: CATSRVSETYGYTF. Complete variable domain (other parts from reference TRBV15 and TRBJ1-2): DAMVIQNPRYQVTQFGKPVTLSCSQTLNHNVMYWYQQKSSQAPKLLFHYYDKDFNNEADTPDNFQSRRPNTSFCFLDIRSPGLGDTAMYLCATSRVSETYGYTFGSGTRLTVV.

This clonotype was detected many times. This chain joins TRBV2 and TRBJ2-3, with D possibly TRBD2 on 6 matching bases. Germline CDR1 is SNHLY and CDR2 is FYNNEI. The CDR3 extends over 16 amino acids. The germline V and J ends were trimmed by 7 bases and 5 bases, with 22 bases remaining between them. CDR3 sequence (DNA): TGTGCCAGCAATTCCCTCAGTAGGTCCGGGGGAGATACGCAGTATTTT. Translating gives CASNSLSRSGGDTQYF.

This clonotype came up many times. The CDR3 DNA sequence: TGTGCCAGCAGCGCCCGGGGAGATACGCAGTATTTT. This sequence encodes CASSARGDTQYF. This chain joins TRBV27 and TRBJ2-3, with a possible D match to TRBD2 (5 bases). The length of the CDR3 is 12 residues. V was clipped by 6 bases and J by 5 bases, with 9 bases between them. The V gene's germline CDR1 is MNHEY and CDR2 SMNVEV (reference sequence).

This clonotype was counted ten times or more. CDR3 bases: TGCGCCAGCAGCCACAACGCGGGGACTGAAGCTTTCTTT. Amino acids: CASSHNAGTEAFF. The chain recombines TRBV5-1 with TRBJ1-1; D is undetermined. The CDR3 sequence is 13 residues long. Germline V lookup: CDR1 SGHRS, CDR2 YFSETQ. Trimming pared 4 bases from V and 5 bases from J, leaving 12 bases between.

This clonotype was detected a few times. The CDR3 nucleotides read TGTGCCTGGAGGACACAGGCGCGCTCCTACGAGCAGTACTTC. It codes for CAWRTQARSYEQYF. The gene calls are TRBV30 and TRBJ2-7, with D possibly TRBD1 on 5 matching bases. V was cut by 3 bases and J by 0 bases, with 12 bases left in between. CDR3 length: 14 amino acids. Germline V gene data show CDR1 as GTSNPN and CDR2 as SVGIG (reference sequence). The full variable domain, with the rest looked up from reference TRBV30 and TRBJ2-7, is SQTIHQWPATLVQPVGSPLSLECTVEGTSNPNLYWYRQAAGRGLQLLFYSVGIGQISSEVPQNLSASRPQDRQFILSSKKLLLSDSGFYLCAWRTQARSYEQYFGPGTRLTVT.

Many counts were recorded for this clonotype. The CDR3 bases are TGCAGTGCACCATCGGGGGAAGCTAACTATGGCTACACCTTC. It specifies CSAPSGEANYGYTF. The rearrangement joins TRBV20-1 to TRBJ1-2; tentatively, D is TRBD1 (5 bases). The length of the CDR3 is 14 residues. Germline CDR1 reads DFQATT; CDR2 reads SNEGSKA (reference sequence). V lost 6 bases to trimming and J lost 0 bases, with 14 bases between them.

This clonotype was detected ten times or more. The rearrangement links TRBV7-2 to TRBJ2-7, with TRBD1 as a possible D gene (6 bases). The CDR3 is made up of 14 amino acids. CDR1 is SGHTA and CDR2 is FQGNSA in the germline V gene. The V end was cut by 1 base, the J end by 6 bases, with 13 bases between. The CDR3: CASSLDGTRIEQYF. The CDR3 DNA reads TGTGCCAGCAGCTTAGACGGGACAAGGATCGAGCAGTACTTC.

This rearrangement joins TRBV20-1 to TRBJ2-3, with D possibly TRBD2 on 5 matching bases. Looked up from germline, CDR1 is DFQATT and CDR2 is SNEGSKA (reference sequence). The germline V and J ends were trimmed by 5 bases and 0 bases, with 12 bases remaining between them. The CDR3 covers 14 residues. CDR3 loop: CSASGLSSTDTQYF. CDR3 sequence (DNA): TGCAGTGCTTCCGGACTTTCTAGCACAGATACGCAGTATTTT.

V gene TRBV5-1 combines with J gene TRBJ1-5; a possible D gene is TRBD1 (5 bases). With 0 bases removed from V and 5 bases from J, the gap between germline ends came to 9 bases. Germline V CDR1 and CDR2: SGHRS, YFSETQ. This CDR3 is 14 amino acids long. CDR3 in amino acids: CASSLVPGDQPQHF. In DNA form, the CDR3 reads TGCGCCAGCAGCTTGGTTCCGGGGGATCAGCCCCAGCATTTT.

This clonotype was seen ten or more times. This rearrangement joins TRBV7-9 to TRBJ2-1; no reliable D call. Germline assignment: CDR1 SEHNR and CDR2 FQNEAQ (reference sequence). V was clipped by 5 bases and J by 0 bases, with 11 bases between them. The CDR3 covers 15 residues. CDR3 coding DNA: TGTGCCAGCAGCACAGACCGAAGCTCCTACAATGAGCAGTTCTTC. Translating gives CASSTDRSSYNEQFF.

This clonotype occurred many times. This chain links TRBV11-3 with TRBJ2-2; no reliable D call. V was cut by 2 bases and J by 2 bases, with 6 bases left in between. From germline, CDR1 is SGHNT and CDR2 YENEEA. CDR3 size: 14 residues. The CDR3 DNA reads TGTGCCAGCAGCTTACTAACCAACACCGGGGAGCTGTTTTTT. Its protein is CASSLLTNTGELFF.

This clonotype has a handful of counts. The J gene is TRBJ1-6, the V gene TRBV3-1; no reliable D call. The V end was cut by 3 bases, the J end by 7 bases, with 10 bases between. Germline CDR1 reads LGHDT; CDR2 reads YNNKEL (reference sequence). The CDR3 covers 14 residues. CDR3 nucleotide sequence: TGTGCCAGCAGCCATGGGGAATACAATTCACCCCTCCACTTT. It codes for CASSHGEYNSPLHF.

This clonotype was seen ten or more times. V usage is TRBV18 and J usage is TRBJ2-7, with D uncertain. Germline V gene data show CDR1 as KGHSH and CDR2 as LQKENI. The V and J ends lost 3 bases and 3 bases respectively, with 12 bases between them. The CDR3 consists of 14 residues. The CDR3 DNA reads as TGTGCCAGCTCACCTAACGCCCTGAACTACGAGCAGTACTTC. Protein product: CASSPNALNYEQYF. The whole variable domain, remainder taken from reference TRBV18 and TRBJ2-7, is NAGVMQNPRHLVRRRGQEARLRCSPMKGHSHVYWYRQLPEEGLKFMVYLQKENIIDESGMPKERFSAEFPKEGPSILRIQQVVRGDSAAYFCASSPNALNYEQYFGPGTRLTVT.

This clonotype was recorded many times. The CDR3 spells CASRGLAGSYNEQFF. The CDR3 nucleotides read TGTGCCAGCAGGGGACTAGCGGGTTCGTACAATGAGCAGTTCTTC. The chain uses TRBV7-2 and TRBJ2-1; 12 nucleotides align to TRBD2. Germline CDR1 SGHTA, CDR2 FQGNSA. The CDR3 covers 15 residues. The trim removed 6 bases at V and 4 bases at J, leaving 4 bases unmatched.

The gene calls are TRBV27 and TRBJ2-7; D unclear. The CDR3 loop spans 13 amino acids. The germline V gene encodes CDR1 MNHEY and CDR2 SMNVEV (reference sequence). The V and J ends lost 6 bases and 5 bases respectively, with 14 bases between them. The CDR3 DNA sequence: TGTGCCAGCAGCCAAATGGGTGTACACGAGCAGTACTTC. Amino acid sequence: CASSQMGVHEQYF.

In the case of this clonotype: A read error may be the cause here, since a much bigger clone is one base away. The CDR3 coding sequence is TGTGCCAGCGCCCTACTAGCGGGAGAGGAGACCCAGTACTTC. It translates to CASALLAGEETQYF. This chain connects TRBV6-1 to TRBJ2-5; 11 bases fit TRBD2. This CDR3 comprises 14 residues. The V gene's germline CDR1 is MNHNS and CDR2 SASEGT. Germline trimming cut 8 bases from V and 5 bases from J; bases unmatched to any gene: 7.

The chain combines TRBV11-2 with TRBJ2-7; 12 bases line up with TRBD1. The CDR3 runs 15 residues. Germline V gene data show CDR1 as SGHAT and CDR2 as FQNNGV. Germline trimming cut 4 bases from V and 7 bases from J; bases unmatched to any gene: 8. DNA for the CDR3: TGTGCCAGCAGCTCTCCGGGACAGGGGGCACAAGAGCAGTACTTC. Its translation is CASSSPGQGAQEQYF. Complete variable domain (other parts from reference TRBV11-2 and TRBJ2-7): EAGVAQSPRYKIIEKRQSVAFWCNPISGHATLYWYQQILGQGPKLLIQFQNNGVVDDSQLPKDRFSAERLKGVDSTLKIQPAKLEDSAVYLCASSSPGQGAQEQYFGPGTRLTVT.

The genes are TRBV11-3 and TRBJ2-3, with 8 bases fitting TRBD2. With V trimmed by 5 bases and J by 3 bases, 13 bases remained unmatched. This CDR3 is built from 17 residues. From germline, CDR1 is SGHNT and CDR2 YENEEA. The chain's CDR3 is CASSPPAGRAGTDTQYF. The DNA of the CDR3 is TGTGCCAGCAGCCCCCCGGCCGGGAGGGCCGGAACAGATACGCAGTATTTT.

Note on this clonotype: Mismatch with germline at one junction end may stem from a read error. The rearrangement links TRBV3-1 to TRBJ2-1; D remains unclear. Matching the DNA end better, TRBJ2-7 makes the J call doubtful. The CDR3 spans 16 residues. Germline V CDR1 and CDR2: LGHDT, YNNKEL (reference sequence). CDR3 sequence reads: CANSSLGRSSYNEQYF. The CDR3 nucleotides read TGTGCCAACAGCTCACTCGGACGGAGCTCCTACAATGAGCAGTACTTC.

This clonotype was seen repeatedly, ten times or more. The CDR3 loop is CSATRAGSDYNEQFF. The CDR3, as DNA: TGCAGTGCTACGAGAGCGGGGTCGGACTACAATGAGCAGTTCTTC. The rearrangement joins TRBV20-1 to TRBJ2-1; TRBD2 agrees at 7 bases. Per germline, CDR1 DFQATT and CDR2 SNEGSKA (reference sequence). The CDR3 length is 15 residues. Trimming removed 4 bases from V and 3 bases from J; junction bases left unmatched: 9.